This record looks at one TCR beta chain sequence and its context. What it recognizes is unknown. These data belong to a study of response to subunit inactivated influenza vaccine. Findings and caveats of the study: New T cells are recruited in small numbers by each seasonal influenza vaccination, according to the authors' suggestion.

The CDR3 contains 11 residues. Trimming left V 8 bases short and J 3 bases short, with 8 bases between. The germline CDR1 and CDR2 sequences are SEHNR and FQNEAQ (reference sequence). TCRdb passed the RT-PCR reads through MiXCR, listing each CDR3 protein once. The sample lists approximately 500,000 distinct CDR3 sequences; 10% to 15% were seen once. The chain recombines TRBV7-9 with TRBJ2-7; tentative D call: TRBD1 (5 bases). This receptor was obtained from a man aged 45 to 65 who received an inactivated influenza vaccine. This sample comprised PBMCs from blood, obtained around seven weeks after vaccination. In nucleotides, the CDR3 is TGTGCCAGCCAGCAGGGCTACGAGCAGTACTTC. Amino acids: CASQQGYEQYF.